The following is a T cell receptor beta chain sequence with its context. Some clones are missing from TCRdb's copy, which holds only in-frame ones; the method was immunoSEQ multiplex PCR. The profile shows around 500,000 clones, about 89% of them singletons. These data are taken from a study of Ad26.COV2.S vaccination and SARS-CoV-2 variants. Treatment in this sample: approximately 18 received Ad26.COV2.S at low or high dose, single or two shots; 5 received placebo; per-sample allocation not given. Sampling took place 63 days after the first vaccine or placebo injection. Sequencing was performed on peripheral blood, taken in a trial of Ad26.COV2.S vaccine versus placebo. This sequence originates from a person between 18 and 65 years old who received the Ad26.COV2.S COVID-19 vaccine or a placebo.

The CDR3 nucleotides read TGCAGCGTTGTGACTAGCGGGGAGACCCAGTACTTC. It is translated as CSVVTSGETQYF. This chain links TRBV29-1 with TRBJ2-5; 10 positions agree with TRBD2. The V and J ends lost 4 bases and 5 bases, in that order; junction bases with no gene match: 1. Germline V gene sequence: CDR1 SQVTM, CDR2 ANQGSEA. The CDR3 is 12 residues long.